The 28 T cell receptor beta chains reported below all come from one sample, sequenced in a study of shared clonotypes between healthy human individuals. Naive CD8 cells were CD45RO-negative, positively selected for CCR7, excluding terminally differentiated effector memory CD45RA+ cells. Using immunoSEQ multiplex PCR, the repertoire was profiled, and TCRdb retains in-frame clones only, with some absent. The sample carries roughly 2.1 million clones, about 93% recorded once. The specimen was naive CD8+ T cells from PBMCs. Every receptor here comes from a man aged 18 to 35 in good health. Some clones in this sample may be carry-over from other donors' samples.

Comment on this clone: At one end the junction does not follow the germline gene, possibly because of a read error. This chain joins TRBV28 and TRBJ1-2, with 10 bases identical to TRBD1. This CDR3 region has 11 residues. CDR1 and CDR2 from the germline V gene are MDHEN and SYDVKM. Here the CDR3 DNA reads TGTGCCAGCAGTTTAGACAGGGGGCCTGACTTC. Protein sequence: CASSLDRGPDF.

Of note for this clone: Other DNA sequences of this sample code for an identical CDR3. The J gene is TRBJ2-7, the V gene TRBV27; D remains unclear. Germline V CDR1 and CDR2: MNHEY, SMNVEV (reference sequence). With 3 bases removed from V and 2 bases from J, the gap between germline ends came to 8 bases. This CDR3 region has 13 residues. This CDR3 is CASSFGTPYEQYF. CDR3 DNA: TGTGCCAGCAGTTTCGGCACACCCTACGAGCAGTACTTC.

V is TRBV2 and J is TRBJ2-7; D is ambiguous. The V end was cut by 1 base, the J end by 3 bases, with 10 bases between. The CDR3 sequence is 14 residues long. CDR1 and CDR2 (germline): SNHLY, FYNNEI. The chain's CDR3 is CASSEGRPGYEQYF. In nucleotides, the CDR3 is TGTGCCAGCAGTGAAGGACGACCGGGCTACGAGCAGTACTTC.

This clone was seen a single time. This chain connects TRBV19 to TRBJ1-2; D gene ambiguous. Per the germline V gene, CDR1 is LNHDA and CDR2 is SQIVND (reference sequence). Trimming left V 5 bases short and J 5 bases short, with 12 bases between. The CDR3 is 13 residues long. CDR3 sequence reads: CASSFRNLYGYTF. CDR3 DNA: TGTGCCAGTAGTTTCCGGAACCTTTATGGCTACACCTTC.

The rearrangement links TRBV7-9 to TRBJ2-3, with 10 bases lining up with TRBD2. The CDR3 is 19 residues long. J was trimmed by 1 base and V by 4 bases; bases with no gene match: 14. Germline V CDR1 and CDR2: SEHNR, FQNEAQ (reference sequence). CDR3 coding DNA: TGTGCCAGCAGCTCGAGTAGCGGGAGGCGGCGTGCTGGCACAGATACGCAGTATTTT. Translated: CASSSSSGRRRAGTDTQYF.

V and J are TRBV28 and TRBJ1-2, with a possible D match to TRBD1 (6 bases). V lost 7 bases and J lost 5, with 14 bases in between. This CDR3 region has 13 residues. Germline CDR1 is MDHEN and CDR2 is SYDVKM. CDR3 residues: CASKKGDSYGYTF. CDR3 DNA sequence: TGTGCCAGCAAAAAGGGGGATTCTTATGGCTACACCTTC.

CDR3 sequence (DNA): TGTGCTAGTGCCCAAACAGGGATTTCTGAAGCTTTCTTT. Translation: CASAQTGISEAFF. The rearrangement joins TRBV12-5 to TRBJ1-1; TRBD1 might be the D (6 bases). CDR1 and CDR2 (germline): LGHNT, FRNRAP. Trimming took 7 bases from V and 6 from J, leaving 15 bases between them. The CDR3 runs to 13 residues.

This sequence joins TRBV4-1 and TRBJ2-7, with D unclear. V was cut by 0 bases and J by 6 bases, with 9 bases left in between. The CDR3 is 13 residues long. The germline CDR1 and CDR2 sequences are MGHRA and YSYEKL. The CDR3 reads CASSQEGSGEQYF. CDR3 nucleotide sequence: TGCGCCAGCAGCCAAGAGGGGTCCGGCGAGCAGTACTTC.

J is TRBJ2-7 and V is TRBV19; D is tentatively TRBD1 or TRBD2 (5 bases each). CDR3 length: 14 residues. Germline V lookup: CDR1 LNHDA, CDR2 SQIVND (reference sequence). Between the trimmed V and J ends, which lost 7 bases and 0 bases, there was a span of 13 bases. Here the CDR3 DNA reads TGTGCCAGTAAATATGAGGGGCCCTCCTACGAGCAGTACTTC. Translated: CASKYEGPSYEQYF. Combining the CDR3 with reference TRBV19 and TRBJ2-7 gives the whole variable domain DGGITQSPKYLFRKEGQNVTLSCEQNLNHDAMYWYRQDPGQGLRLIYYSQIVNDFQKGDIAEGYSVSREKKESFPLTVTSAQKNPTAFYLCASKYEGPSYEQYFGPGTRLTVT.

This chain uses TRBV7-9 with TRBJ2-7, with TRBD2 as a possible D gene (5 bases). V gave up 4 bases and J gave up 0 bases, with 13 bases separating them. CDR1 is SEHNR and CDR2 is FQNEAQ in the germline V gene (reference sequence). This CDR3 region has 15 residues. CDR3 loop: CASSSDYIDSYEQYF. In DNA, the CDR3 is TGTGCCAGCAGCTCCGACTACATAGACTCCTACGAGCAGTACTTC.

J is TRBJ2-1 and V is TRBV15; 10 bases map to TRBD2. Germline CDR1 and CDR2: LNHNV and YYDKDF (reference sequence). Germline trimming cut 1 base from V and 7 bases from J; bases unmatched to any gene: 7. The CDR3 has 16 residues. Here the CDR3 reads CATSRGSGRSPNEQFF. DNA for the CDR3: TGTGCCACCAGCAGAGGTAGCGGGAGGTCCCCTAATGAGCAGTTCTTC.

The chain joins TRBV11-1 to TRBJ1-2; TRBD1 agrees at 8 bases. Germline loops: CDR1 SGHAT, CDR2 FQDESV (reference sequence). The CDR3 runs to 12 residues. V was clipped by 2 bases and J by 8 bases; unmatched bases: 1. CDR3 residues: CASSLTGGGYTF. In DNA, the CDR3 is TGTGCCAGCAGCTTAACAGGGGGAGGCTACACCTTC.

This chain joins TRBV27 and TRBJ2-7; D perhaps matches TRBD2 (6 bases). The V and J ends lost 5 bases and 0 bases respectively, with 14 bases between them. This CDR3 comprises 15 residues. Germline CDR1 and CDR2: MNHEY and SMNVEV (reference sequence). CDR3 nucleotides: TGTGCCAGCAGTAGAGGGACTCGCCCCTCCTACGAGCAGTACTTC. It translates to CASSRGTRPSYEQYF.

This chain connects TRBV27 to TRBJ1-1, with D uncertain. The ends were cut back, 5 bases at V and 0 bases at J, with 13 bases in the middle. Per germline, CDR1 MNHEY and CDR2 SMNVEV (reference sequence). CDR3 length: 15 amino acids. The CDR3 is CASSGPGLLNTEAFF. CDR3 coding DNA: TGTGCCAGCAGTGGGCCAGGTCTTCTGAACACTGAAGCTTTCTTT.

The rearrangement uses TRBV15 and TRBJ2-2, with no clear D. The germline V and J ends were trimmed by 6 bases and 7 bases, with 12 bases remaining between them. There are 13 residues in the CDR3. Germline V gene sequence: CDR1 LNHNV, CDR2 YYDKDF (reference sequence). The CDR3 protein is CATSRVTGGELFF. CDR3 DNA: TGTGCCACCAGTAGGGTGACCGGCGGGGAGCTGTTTTTT.

The chain joins TRBV19 to TRBJ1-1; D gene unclear. V was clipped by 6 bases and J by 1 base, with 15 bases between them. The CDR3 is made up of 15 amino acids. Per the germline V gene, CDR1 is LNHDA and CDR2 is SQIVND (reference sequence). CDR3 nucleotide sequence: TGTGCCAGTAGCCACCCTTCCGGGAAGAACACTGAAGCTTTCTTT. Its protein product is CASSHPSGKNTEAFF. Full variable domain (rest looked up from reference TRBV19 and TRBJ1-1): DGGITQSPKYLFRKEGQNVTLSCEQNLNHDAMYWYRQDPGQGLRLIYYSQIVNDFQKGDIAEGYSVSREKKESFPLTVTSAQKNPTAFYLCASSHPSGKNTEAFFGQGTRLTVV.

This clone was observed a single time. V is TRBV6-5 and J is TRBJ2-7; TRBD1 matches at 8 bases. The ends lost 7 bases at V and 3 bases at J; junction bases unmatched: 8. Germline V gives CDR1 MNHEY, CDR2 SVGAGI. This CDR3 region has 14 residues. DNA for the CDR3: TGTGCCAGCACCTCGGACAGGGTCTTCTACGAGCAGTACTTC. Translating gives CASTSDRVFYEQYF.

The chain joins TRBV6-6 to TRBJ2-7; D ambiguous. V lost 7 bases to trimming and J lost 3 bases, with 10 bases between them. CDR1 and CDR2 (germline): MNHNY, SVGAGI (reference sequence). CDR3 length: 12 residues. CDR3 nucleotides: TGTGCCAGCATCGGAGAAGACTACGAGCAGTACTTC. It codes for CASIGEDYEQYF.

This chain connects TRBV4-2 to TRBJ2-1, with D possibly matching TRBD2 (6 bases). Germline V CDR1 and CDR2: LGHNA, YNFKEQ. The V gene lost 4 bases and the J gene lost 5 bases, with 15 bases spanning the gap. The CDR3 runs to 15 residues. The CDR3 DNA is TGTGCCAGCAGCCCGGTAGCGGTTACAAACAATGAGCAGTTCTTC. It specifies CASSPVAVTNNEQFF.

V usage is TRBV7-8 and J usage is TRBJ2-3; D perhaps matches TRBD1 (5 bases). Germline-derived CDR1 and CDR2 are SGHVS and FQNEAQ. The CDR3 length is 17 residues. The V gene lost 1 base and the J gene lost 4 bases, with 18 bases spanning the gap. Written as DNA, the CDR3 is TGTGCCAGCAGCTTAGTATCCGACAGCGAGGTTGCAGATACGCAGTATTTT. Protein sequence: CASSLVSDSEVADTQYF.

The rearrangement links TRBV7-9 to TRBJ2-1; TRBD2 aligns across 11 bases. Germline-derived CDR1 and CDR2 are SEHNR and FQNEAQ (reference sequence). This CDR3 contains 17 residues. V trimming: 3 bases; J trimming: 5 bases; junction bases outside the gene matches: 9. The CDR3 loop reads CASSFRAAGLADNEQFF. For the CDR3, the DNA is TGTGCCAGCAGCTTTAGGGCCGCGGGACTAGCGGACAATGAGCAGTTCTTC.

V gene TRBV7-9 combines with J gene TRBJ2-7; 8 positions agree with TRBD2. Germline-derived CDR1 and CDR2 are SEHNR and FQNEAQ (reference sequence). Trimming took 4 bases from V and 0 from J; bases not matched to a gene: 14. The CDR3 spans 18 residues. DNA for the CDR3: TGTGCCAGCAGCTCCCCTGGCGGGAGGACTACCAACTCCTACGAGCAGTACTTC. Translation gives CASSSPGGRTTNSYEQYF.

The V and J genes are TRBV4-1 and TRBJ2-7; the match to TRBD2 covers 8 bases. The CDR3 spans 16 residues. Germline values: CDR1 MGHRA, CDR2 YSYEKL. After removal of 4 bases from V and 2 bases from J, the junction contained 10 bases not matched to a gene. The CDR3 here is CASSPQGAGGTYEQYF. In DNA form, the CDR3 reads TGCGCCAGCAGCCCCCAAGGCGCGGGAGGAACCTACGAGCAGTACTTC.

The V gene is TRBV5-6, the J gene TRBJ2-7; 9 bases line up with TRBD1. Trimming cost V 4 bases and J 5 bases; bases outside gene matches: 10. Germline CDR1 reads SGHDT; CDR2 reads YYEEEE. This CDR3 region has 15 residues. In nucleotides, the CDR3 is TGTGCCAGCAGCCCCGGGACAGGGTTCGTCCACGAGCAGTACTTC. This sequence encodes CASSPGTGFVHEQYF.

The chain recombines TRBV4-1 with TRBJ1-3, with D unresolved. The germline gives CDR1 MGHRA, CDR2 YSYEKL. The CDR3 has 15 amino acids. V was clipped by 2 bases and J by 2 bases, with 10 bases between them. The CDR3 sequence: CASSQLTSAGNTIYF. CDR3 nucleotides: TGCGCCAGCAGCCAACTCACATCGGCTGGAAACACCATATATTTT.

The chain has TRBV29-1 and TRBJ2-7; D is perhaps TRBD2 (5 bases). Trimming stripped 6 bases from V and 3 bases from J, with 12 bases between. CDR3 length: 12 residues. Germline V gives CDR1 SQVTM, CDR2 ANQGSEA. The CDR3 nucleotides are TGCAGCGTAGACGACGGGAACTACGAGCAGTACTTC. Protein product: CSVDDGNYEQYF.

The chain carries TRBV14 and TRBJ1-2, with D tentatively TRBD1 (6 bases). V lost 4 bases and J 8 bases, leaving 17 bases between the germline ends. Germline lookup yields CDR1 SGHDN and CDR2 FVKESK. The CDR3 contains 14 residues. The CDR3 nucleotides are TGTGCCAGCAGCCGGTCACAGGGATCGTCCGGCTACACCTTC. It codes for CASSRSQGSSGYTF.

The V gene is TRBV9, the J gene TRBJ1-1; D remains ambiguous. V dropped 0 bases and J dropped 4 bases, with 7 bases sitting between them. The germline CDR1 and CDR2 sequences are SGDLS and YYNGEE. CDR3 size: 13 residues. The CDR3 DNA is TGTGCCAGCAGCGTAGGTTGGGCCACTGAAGCTTTCTTT. Residues: CASSVGWATEAFF.